This T cell receptor (beta chain) was observed in a study of tumor and adjacent non-tumor tissue in lung cancer. Three rounds of nested PCR, following a modified ARM-PCR protocol, produced the TCRbeta library. TCRdb ran MiXCR on the multiplex PCR reads and lists one entry per CDR3 protein. The sample lists 60,000 or so distinct CDR3 sequences, around two thirds seen once, with about 31% in the top ten. CDR3 length equals 14 residues. CDR1 is MNHNS, CDR2 SASEGT, per germline. The ends were cut back, 10 bases at V and 6 bases at J, with 18 bases in the middle. The template was RNA from unsorted bulk tissue. The normal lung tissue was taken more than 3 cm from the tumor edge. Newly diagnosed lung cancer patients had thoracic surgery in China, August–late 2014, without prior chemotherapy. This clonotype was seen more than once but under ten times.

This clonotype was obtained from an older man with non-small cell lung cancer. J is TRBJ2-2 and V is TRBV6-1; D call uncertain. Sequencing was carried out using distant non-tumor lung tissue. The chain's CDR3 is CATKVEHTSGELFF. The CDR3 nucleotides are TGTGCCACCAAGGTTGAACACACCTCCGGGGAGCTGTTTTTT.